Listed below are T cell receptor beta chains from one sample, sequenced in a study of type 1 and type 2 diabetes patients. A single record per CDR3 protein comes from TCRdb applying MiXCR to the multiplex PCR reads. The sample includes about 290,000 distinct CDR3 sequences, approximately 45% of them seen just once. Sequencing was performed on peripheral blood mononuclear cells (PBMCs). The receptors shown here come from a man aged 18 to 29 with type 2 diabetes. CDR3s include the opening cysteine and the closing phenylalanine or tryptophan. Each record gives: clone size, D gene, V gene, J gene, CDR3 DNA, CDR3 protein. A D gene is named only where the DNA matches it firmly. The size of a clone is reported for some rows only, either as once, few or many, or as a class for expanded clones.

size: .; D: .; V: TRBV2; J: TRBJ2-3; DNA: TGTGCCAGCCTCCTACAGGGAATGAGGACAGATACGCAGTATTTT; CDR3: CASLLQGMRTDTQYF
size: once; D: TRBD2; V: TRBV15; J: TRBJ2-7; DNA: TGTGCCACCAGCATCCCCCGGGGGGGTACCTACGAGCGGTACTTC; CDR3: CATSIPRGGTYERYF
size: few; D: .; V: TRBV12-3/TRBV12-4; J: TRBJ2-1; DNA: TGTGCCAGCACCCCGGGGGCGGCTTACAATGAGCAGTTCTTC; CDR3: CASTPGAAYNEQFF
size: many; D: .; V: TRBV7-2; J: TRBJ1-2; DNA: TGTGCCAGCAGCTCTGGAGGAAACTATGGCTACACCTTC; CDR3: CASSSGGNYGYTF
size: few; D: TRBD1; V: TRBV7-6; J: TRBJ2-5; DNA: TGTGCCAGCAGCCCCCGGACAGGGCAGGGCGAGACCCAGTACTTC; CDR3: CASSPRTGQGETQYF
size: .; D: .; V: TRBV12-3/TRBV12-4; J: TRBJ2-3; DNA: TGTGCCAGCCGATCCATCCCGGCGGGTGTTTATAGCACAGATACGCAGTATTTT; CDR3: CASRSIPAGVYSTDTQYF
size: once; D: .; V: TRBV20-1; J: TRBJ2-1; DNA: TGCAGTGCTAGAGTTGAGGGACCAGACATGCAGTTCTTC; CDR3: CSARVEGPDMQFF
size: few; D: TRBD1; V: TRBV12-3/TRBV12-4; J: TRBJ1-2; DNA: TGTGCCAGCAGTTTCGGTGAGGGGGCGCATAGCAACTATGGCTACACCTTC; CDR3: CASSFGEGAHSNYGYTF
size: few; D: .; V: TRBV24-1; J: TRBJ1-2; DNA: TGTGCCACCAGTGAGGGTGGGGCTCATGGCTACACCTTC; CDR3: CATSEGGAHGYTF
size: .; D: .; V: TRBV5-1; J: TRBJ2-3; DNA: TGCGCCAGCGCCTGGCGGGCCACAGATACGCAGTATTTT; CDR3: CASAWRATDTQYF
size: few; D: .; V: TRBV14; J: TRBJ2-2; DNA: TGTGCCAGCAGCCCGCGTAAACCCAGGGGCACCGGGGAGCTGTTTTTT; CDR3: CASSPRKPRGTGELFF
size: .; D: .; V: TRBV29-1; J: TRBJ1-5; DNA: TGCAGCGTTGCTACAGGGTCAGCAAATCAGCCCCAGCATTTT; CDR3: CSVATGSANQPQHF
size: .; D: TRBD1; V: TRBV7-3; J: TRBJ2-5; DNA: TGTGCCAGCAGCCAAGGGGGCAGCACCGAAGAGACCCAGTACTTC; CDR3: CASSQGGSTEETQYF
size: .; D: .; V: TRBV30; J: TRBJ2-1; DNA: TGTGCCTGGAGGAGTGGGAGAGTAAATGAGCAGTTCTTC; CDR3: CAWRSGRVNEQFF
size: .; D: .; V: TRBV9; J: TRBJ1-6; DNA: TGTGCCAGCAGCGCCAGACCGGGGGAGGGCTCACCCCTCCACTTT; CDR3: CASSARPGEGSPLHF
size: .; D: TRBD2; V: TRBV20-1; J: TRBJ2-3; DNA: TGCAGTGTAGGTGGGACTAGGTCAGATACGCAGTATTTT; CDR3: CSVGGTRSDTQYF
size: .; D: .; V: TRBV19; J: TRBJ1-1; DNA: TGTGCCAGTAGTATCTCCCACAGTCCGAACACTGAAGCCTTCTTT; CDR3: CASSISHSPNTEAFF
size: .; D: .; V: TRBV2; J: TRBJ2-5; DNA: TGTGCCAGCAGTGAAAGTAGACAAGAGACCCAGTACTTC; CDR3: CASSESRQETQYF
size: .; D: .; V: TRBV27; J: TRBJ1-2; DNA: TGTGCCAGCGGTCAAGACGCAGGGATAACCAACTACGGCTACACCTTC; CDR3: CASGQDAGITNYGYTF
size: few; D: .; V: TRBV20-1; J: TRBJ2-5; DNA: TGCAGTGCTATGGAGGCTGGAAAGACCCAGTACTTC; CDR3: CSAMEAGKTQYF
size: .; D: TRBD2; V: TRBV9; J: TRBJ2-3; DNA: TGTGCCAGCAGCTTATCCCCGGGGGAGGGCGGAGATACGCAGTATTTT; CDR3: CASSLSPGEGGDTQYF
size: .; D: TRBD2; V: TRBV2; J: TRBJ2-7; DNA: TGCGCCAGCAGTGAGTCCAAGACTAGCGGGAGGGCCGCCTACAATGAGCAGTACTTC; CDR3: CASSESKTSGRAAYNEQYF
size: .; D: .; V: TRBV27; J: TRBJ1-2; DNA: TGTGCCAGCAGTTACGGGGAATCCGGCTATGGCTACACCTTC; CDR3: CASSYGESGYGYTF
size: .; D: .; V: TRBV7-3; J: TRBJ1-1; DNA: TGTGCCAGCAGCTTAGAGGGGGGTAGTACGGCTTTCTTT; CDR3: CASSLEGGSTAFF
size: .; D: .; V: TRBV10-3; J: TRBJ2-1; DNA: TGTGCCATCAGTGAGGTCCTAGACAATGAGCAGTTCTTC; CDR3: CAISEVLDNEQFF
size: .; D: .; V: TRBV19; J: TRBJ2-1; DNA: TGTGCCAGCCTCGGGGGTCACAATGAGCAGTTCTTC; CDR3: CASLGGHNEQFF
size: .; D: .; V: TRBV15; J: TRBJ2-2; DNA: TGTGCCACCAGCAGAGAGGGGACTCACACCGGGGAGCTGTTTTTT; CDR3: CATSREGTHTGELFF
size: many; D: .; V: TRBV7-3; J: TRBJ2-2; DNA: TGTGCCAGCAGCTTAGGTGGCGACGGGGAGCTGTTTTTT; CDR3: CASSLGGDGELFF
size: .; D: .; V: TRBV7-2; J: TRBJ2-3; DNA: TGTGCCAGCAGCTCGACATTCGGTGGCACAGATACGCAGTATTTT; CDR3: CASSSTFGGTDTQYF
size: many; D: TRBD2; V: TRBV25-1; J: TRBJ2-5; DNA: TGTGCCAGCAGTGTTAGAGCTAGCGGGGTACAAGAGACCCAGTACTTC; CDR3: CASSVRASGVQETQYF
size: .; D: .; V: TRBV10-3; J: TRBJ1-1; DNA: TGTGCCATCGGAGCTGGGAACACTGAAGCTTTCTTT; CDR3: CAIGAGNTEAFF
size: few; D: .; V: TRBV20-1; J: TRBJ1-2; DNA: TGCAGGGCCAACCAGGTAGGTAGCTACACCTTC; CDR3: CRANQVGSYTF
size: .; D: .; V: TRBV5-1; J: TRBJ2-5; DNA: TGTGCCAGCAGCCGCCTCATCGGTGAGCAGTACTTC; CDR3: CASSRLIGEQYF
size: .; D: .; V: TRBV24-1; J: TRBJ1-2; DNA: TGTGCCACCAGTGATAGGGGACGGAGCTATGGCTACACCTTC; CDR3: CATSDRGRSYGYTF
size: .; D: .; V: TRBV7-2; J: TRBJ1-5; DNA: TGTGCCAGCAGCTTAGAGACCGGGGGTCAGCCCCAGCATTTT; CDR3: CASSLETGGQPQHF
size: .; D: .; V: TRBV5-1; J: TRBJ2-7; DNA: TGCGCCAGCAGCTTTTCTGACGAGCAGTACTTC; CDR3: CASSFSDEQYF
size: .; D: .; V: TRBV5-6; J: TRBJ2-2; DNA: TGTGCCAGCAGGGTGGGGTACACCGGGGAGCTGTTTTTT; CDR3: CASRVGYTGELFF
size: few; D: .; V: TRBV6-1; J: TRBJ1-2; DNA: TGTGCCAGCAGTGAACAGAACTATGGCTACACCTTC; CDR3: CASSEQNYGYTF
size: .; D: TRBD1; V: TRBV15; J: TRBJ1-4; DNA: TGTGCCATCAGTGAAGCGGGACAGGGGGGTGAAAAACTGTTTTTT; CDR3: CAISEAGQGGEKLFF
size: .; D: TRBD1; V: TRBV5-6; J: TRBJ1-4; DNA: TGTGCCAGCAGCCTAGGACAGGCTCCTGGTGAAAAACTGTTTTTT; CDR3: CASSLGQAPGEKLFF
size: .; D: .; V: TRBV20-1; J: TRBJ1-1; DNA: TGCAGTGCTAGTCTAAAAACGGTGGGCGACACTGAAGCTTTCTTT; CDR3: CSASLKTVGDTEAFF
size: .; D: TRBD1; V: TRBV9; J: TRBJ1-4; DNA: TGTGCCAGCGGCCCGCGGGACAGGCGGGATGAAAAACTGTTTTTT; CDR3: CASGPRDRRDEKLFF
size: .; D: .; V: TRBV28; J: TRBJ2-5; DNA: TGTGCCAGCAGTTTATCTCAATGGGAGACCCAGTACTTC; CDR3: CASSLSQWETQYF
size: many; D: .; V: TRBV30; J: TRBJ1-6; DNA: TGTGCCTGGAGCCCCCTACGTTCATCACCCCTCCACTTT; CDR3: CAWSPLRSSPLHF
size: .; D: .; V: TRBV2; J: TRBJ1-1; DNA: TGTGCCAGCAGTAGCCCCGGACCTACGAACACTGAAGCTTTCTTT; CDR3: CASSSPGPTNTEAFF
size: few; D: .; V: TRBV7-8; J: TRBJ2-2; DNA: TGTGCCAGCAGCTTAGTTGGATGGGGAACCGGGGAGCTGTTTTTT; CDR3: CASSLVGWGTGELFF
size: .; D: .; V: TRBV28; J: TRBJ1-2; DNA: TGTGCCAGCAGTTTGGGACACTATGGCTACACCTTC; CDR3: CASSLGHYGYTF
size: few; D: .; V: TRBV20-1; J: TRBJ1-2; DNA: TGCAGTGCTAGAGAGACAGGCTTGGGTGGCTACACCTTC; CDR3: CSARETGLGGYTF
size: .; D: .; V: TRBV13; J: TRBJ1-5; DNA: TGTGCCAGCAGCGTTAGGGGTGGGAATCAGCCCCAGCATTTT; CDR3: CASSVRGGNQPQHF
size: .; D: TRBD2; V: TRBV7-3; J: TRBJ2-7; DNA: TGTGCCAGCAGCTTAACCCGACTAGCGGGAGGTAACTACGAGCAGTACTTC; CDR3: CASSLTRLAGGNYEQYF
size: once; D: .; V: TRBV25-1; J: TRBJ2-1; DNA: TGTGCCAGCAGTAGAGGGGTGCGTGTGGGATCGCATGAGCAGTTCTTC; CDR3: CASSRGVRVGSHEQFF
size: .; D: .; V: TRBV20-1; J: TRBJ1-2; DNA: TGCAGTGTCAAGGGATCTACTTCCTCTAACTATGGCTACACCTTC; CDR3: CSVKGSTSSNYGYTF
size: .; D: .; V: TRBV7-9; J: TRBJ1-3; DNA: TGTGCCAGCAGCTTAGCAATGGATAGCTCTGGAAACACCATATATTTT; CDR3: CASSLAMDSSGNTIYF